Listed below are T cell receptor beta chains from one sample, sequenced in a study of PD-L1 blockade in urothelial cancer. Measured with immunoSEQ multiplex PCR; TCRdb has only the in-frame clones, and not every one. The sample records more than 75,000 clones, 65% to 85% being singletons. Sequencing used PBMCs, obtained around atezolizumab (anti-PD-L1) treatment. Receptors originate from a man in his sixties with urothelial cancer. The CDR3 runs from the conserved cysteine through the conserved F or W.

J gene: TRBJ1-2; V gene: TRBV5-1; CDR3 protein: CASSEGGQVANYGYTF
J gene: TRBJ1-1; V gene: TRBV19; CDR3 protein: CASRTRENTEAFF
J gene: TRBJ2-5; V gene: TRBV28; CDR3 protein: CASSLDFRAGGSTLQETQYF
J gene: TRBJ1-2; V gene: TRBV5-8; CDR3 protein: CASSFVGGLPINYGYTF
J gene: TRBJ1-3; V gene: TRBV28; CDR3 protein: CASSFGTSGNTIYF
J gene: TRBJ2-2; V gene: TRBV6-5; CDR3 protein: CASRLSMAGELFF
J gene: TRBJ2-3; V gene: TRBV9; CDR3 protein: CASSVVVAGGLDTQYF
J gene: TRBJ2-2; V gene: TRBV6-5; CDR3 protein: CASSSRTGANTGELFF
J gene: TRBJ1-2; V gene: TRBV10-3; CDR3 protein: CAISESTPGGRGYTF
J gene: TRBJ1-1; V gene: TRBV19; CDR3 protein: CASSIVSRTGGTEAFF
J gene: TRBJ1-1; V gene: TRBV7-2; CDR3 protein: CASSRDRNTEAFF
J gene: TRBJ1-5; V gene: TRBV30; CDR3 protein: CAWSVGTGVGQPQHF
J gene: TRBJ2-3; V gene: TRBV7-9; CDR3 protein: CASSRLTGLTDTQYF
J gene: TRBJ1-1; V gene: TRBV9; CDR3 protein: CASSVESWTEAFF
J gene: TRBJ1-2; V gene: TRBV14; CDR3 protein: CASSQEAGYGYTF
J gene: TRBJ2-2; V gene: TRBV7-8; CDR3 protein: CASSFFSQANTGELFF
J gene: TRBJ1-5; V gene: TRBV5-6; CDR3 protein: CASSLGWENQPQHF
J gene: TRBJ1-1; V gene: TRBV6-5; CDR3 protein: CASSTSLPNTEAFF
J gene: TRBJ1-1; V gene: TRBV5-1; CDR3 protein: CASRSSTGPEAFF
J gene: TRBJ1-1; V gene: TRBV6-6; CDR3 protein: CASSYQGGAEAFF
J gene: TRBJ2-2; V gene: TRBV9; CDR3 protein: CASSVAVRGRSGELFF
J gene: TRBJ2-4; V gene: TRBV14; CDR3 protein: CASSPRTSALQNIQYF
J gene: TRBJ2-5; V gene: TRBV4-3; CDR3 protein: CASSQWRGETQYF
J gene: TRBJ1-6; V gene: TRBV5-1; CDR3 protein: CASSQDSSYNSPLHF
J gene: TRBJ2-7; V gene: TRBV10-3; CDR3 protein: CAIGLAYEQYF
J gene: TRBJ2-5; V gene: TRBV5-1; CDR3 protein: CASYSHSPRGEETQYF
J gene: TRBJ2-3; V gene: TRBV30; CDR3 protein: CAWSVPRGGSDTQYF
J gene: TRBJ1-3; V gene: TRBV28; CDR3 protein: CASSFSTGSGNTIYF
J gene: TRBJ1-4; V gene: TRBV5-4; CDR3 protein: CASSPGGEKLFF
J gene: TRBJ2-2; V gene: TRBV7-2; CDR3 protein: CASSFDRNTGELFF
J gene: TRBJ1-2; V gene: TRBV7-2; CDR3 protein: CASRTRDRDYGYTF
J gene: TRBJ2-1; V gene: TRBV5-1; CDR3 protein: CASSPGLAGINEQFF
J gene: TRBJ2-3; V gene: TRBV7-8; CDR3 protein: CASSFLGLAGVGDTQYF
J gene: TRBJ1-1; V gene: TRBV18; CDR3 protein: CASSPATGNTEAFF
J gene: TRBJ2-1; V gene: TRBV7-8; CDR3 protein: CASRFTSGGNEQFF
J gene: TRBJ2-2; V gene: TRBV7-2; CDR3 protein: CAIPRGRVRNTGELFF